This passage covers 20 T cell receptor beta chains from one sample sequenced in a study of T cells expressing NK-cell markers. Reprocessing the 5' RACE reads, TCRdb reports a single entry for every CDR3 protein and omits DNA. The repertoire table contains approximately 440,000 distinct CDR3 sequences. The sequencing input was blood T cells: a sorted CD56 or NKG2C T cell subset, CD4+ or CD8+ T cells, or bulk PBMC T cells (not recorded which). The origin of the receptors is a woman between 50 and 59 years old in good health.

The chain is built from TRBV12-3 or TRBV12-4 and TRBJ1-5; TCRdb outputs TRBD1, but without DNA this stays unchecked. This CDR3 comprises 16 residues. CDR3 residues: CASSLDTGSLNQPQHF.

The CDR3 loop reads CASSHTPSAQLTNEQFF. The V gene is TRBV6-2 or TRBV6-3, the J gene TRBJ2-1; checking the TCRdb D call of TRBD2 is not possible without DNA. Germline V lookup: CDR1 MNHEY, CDR2 SVGEGT. This CDR3 has 17 residues.

This chain links TRBV3-1 with TRBJ2-1; TCRdb picks TRBD2, but there is no DNA to check that call. The CDR3 extends over 12 amino acids. Germline assignment: CDR1 LGHDT and CDR2 YNNKEL (reference sequence). CDR3 protein: CASSQGVTSPFF.

The rearrangement joins TRBV11-2 to TRBJ2-4; the D call of TRBD1 rests on TCRdb alone, since no DNA is present to check it. The V gene's germline CDR1 is SGHAT and CDR2 FQNNGV. The CDR3 has 16 residues. CDR3 loop: CASSPWVALAKNIQYF.

The chain has TRBV27 and TRBJ2-1; TCRdb calls TRBD1, which cannot be checked without DNA. The CDR3 has 14 amino acids. Germline CDR1 reads MNHEY; CDR2 reads SMNVEV (reference sequence). This CDR3 reads CASSIQGGKDEQFF.

This chain connects TRBV12-3 or TRBV12-4 to TRBJ1-2; TCRdb calls TRBD1, which cannot be checked without DNA. The CDR3 totals 15 residues. This CDR3 reads CASSLQGEGNYGYTF.

This sequence joins TRBV5-6 and TRBJ2-2; TCRdb designates TRBD1, a call that cannot be tested without DNA. The CDR3 extends over 13 amino acids. Looked up from germline, CDR1 is SGHDT and CDR2 is YYEEEE. The CDR3 sequence is CASSSQGFGELFF.

The chain links TRBV5-1 to TRBJ2-1; TCRdb's assignment of TRBD2 cannot be checked, as there is no DNA. The length of the CDR3 is 15 residues. Germline V lookup: CDR1 SGHRS, CDR2 YFSETQ. This CDR3 is CASSLGAGGGNEQFF. Full variable domain (remainder filled in from reference TRBV5-1 and TRBJ2-1): KAGVTQTPRYLIKTRGQQVTLSCSPISGHRSVSWYQQTPGQGLQFLFEYFSETQRNKGNFPGRFSGRQFSNSRSEMNVSTLELGDSALYLCASSLGAGGGNEQFFGPGTRLTVL.

J is TRBJ2-2 and V is TRBV20-1; there is no DNA to check the TCRdb D call of TRBD2. This CDR3 contains 15 residues. Germline V gene data show CDR1 as DFQATT and CDR2 as SNEGSKA (reference sequence). CDR3 residues: CSARGELGAGGELFF.

The rearrangement uses TRBV20-1 and TRBJ2-3; TCRdb's assignment of TRBD2 cannot be checked, as there is no DNA. The CDR3 runs 18 residues. CDR1 DFQATT and CDR2 SNEGSKA come from the germline V gene (reference sequence). The CDR3 protein is CSAPALWTSGSSTDTQYF.

The chain is built from TRBV3-1 and TRBJ2-7; the D gene TCRdb calls, TRBD2, cannot be checked with no DNA. CDR3 length: 12 residues. The V gene's germline CDR1 is LGHDT and CDR2 YNNKEL (reference sequence). The CDR3 region is CASSHMREEQYF.

The chain employs TRBV18 and TRBJ1-5; TCRdb proposes TRBD1, but this gene call is untestable without DNA. Germline V gives CDR1 KGHSH, CDR2 LQKENI. This CDR3 spans 15 amino acids. CDR3 amino acids: CASSPDRGGNQPQHF.

The chain carries TRBV11-2 and TRBJ2-1; lacking DNA, the TRBD1 call made by TCRdb goes unchecked. The CDR3 covers 16 residues. Germline CDR1 reads SGHAT; CDR2 reads FQNNGV. The CDR3: CASRQSGTGDYNEQFF.

The chain links TRBV29-1 to TRBJ2-2; no DNA is available, so the TRBD2 call from TCRdb remains unchecked. The CDR3 has 15 residues. Germline V gene sequence: CDR1 SQVTM, CDR2 ANQGSEA. CDR3: CSVTTSGFYTGELFF.

The chain has TRBV2 and TRBJ2-5; TCRdb picks TRBD1, but there is no DNA to check that call. The CDR3 totals 14 residues. The germline V gene encodes CDR1 SNHLY and CDR2 FYNNEI. CDR3 region: CASSDGRGEETQYF.

This sequence joins TRBV18 and TRBJ2-3; TCRdb's D call, TRBD1, is unchecked because there is no DNA. Germline values: CDR1 KGHSH, CDR2 LQKENI. The CDR3 consists of 17 residues. CDR3 residues: CASSPRKGQSSTDTQYF.

This chain uses TRBV20-1 with TRBJ2-3. The germline V gene has CDR1 DFQATT and CDR2 SNEGSKA (reference sequence). The CDR3 is 12 amino acids. The CDR3: CSAQKGTDTQYF.

The V call is TRBV9, the J call TRBJ1-5; TCRdb's D call, TRBD1, is unchecked because there is no DNA. CDR3 size: 14 residues. In germline, CDR1 is SGDLS, CDR2 YYNGEE. Here the CDR3 reads CASSGTGLNQPQHF. Combining the CDR3 with reference TRBV9 and TRBJ1-5 gives the whole variable domain DSGVTQTPKHLITATGQRVTLRCSPRSGDLSVYWYQQSLDQGLQFLIQYYNGEERAKGNILERFSAQQFPDLHSELNLSSLELGDSALYFCASSGTGLNQPQHFGDGTRLSIL.

V usage is TRBV5-1 and J usage is TRBJ2-6; TCRdb's D call of TRBD1 is untestable without DNA. Germline V gene sequence: CDR1 SGHRS, CDR2 YFSETQ. CDR3 length: 16 amino acids. CDR3 amino acids: CASSSGGGAGANVLTF.

The chain joins TRBV7-8 to TRBJ2-7; checking the TCRdb D call of TRBD2 is not possible without DNA. This CDR3 comprises 15 residues. CDR1 is SGHVS and CDR2 is FQNEAQ in the germline V gene. The CDR3 sequence: CASSGSSGRADEQYF.